This T cell receptor beta chain appears in the sequencing data of a study of beta chain features in type 1 diabetes. As for this clone: The antigen is not known.

Every bit of the isolated RNA underwent reverse transcription, so sequencing read expressed TCRB transcripts. Produced via immunoSEQ multiplex PCR; TCRdb's table is partial and in-frame only. The table has fewer than 900,000 clones, 15% to 20% seen once. From germline, CDR1 is SGHNT and CDR2 YYREEE (reference sequence). CDR3 length: 15 amino acids. V lost 1 base and J 4 bases, leaving 15 bases between the germline ends. Study-wide results and caveats: Patients' naive, central memory and Treg TCRB repertoires seemed closer to one another than those of healthy donors.

The chain is built from TRBV5-4 and TRBJ2-7; D perhaps matches TRBD2 (6 bases). The sample was naive CD4+ T cells from blood. The receptor was isolated from a woman between 18 and 30 years old in good health. The CDR3 here is CASSLTGSGVYEQYF. CDR3 coding DNA: TGTGCCAGCAGCTTGACGGGTTCGGGGGTTTACGAGCAGTACTTC. Based on the CDR3 plus reference TRBV5-4 and TRBJ2-7, the full variable domain is ETGVTQSPTHLIKTRGQQVTLRCSSQSGHNTVSWYQQALGQGPQFIFQYYREEENGRGNFPPRFSGLQFPNYSSELNVNALELDDSALYLCASSLTGSGVYEQYFGPGTRLTVT.